One and the same sample provided the 23 T cell receptor beta chains below, sequenced in a study of blood T cell repertoires in COVID-19 (TCRdb year 2020). Library preparation employed the immunoSEQ multiplex PCR assay. TCRdb provides this immuneACCESS table in a form limited to in-frame rearrangements. Some clones are lacking; in checked studies, under half of them reflect an unresolved V gene, and why the rest are absent is not known. Within this sample are about 240,000 clones, with 82% of them counted one time only. The ten biggest clones cover over 10% of the sample. The material sequenced was peripheral blood. The receptor set was obtained from an older woman with active or convalescent COVID-19.

This chain joins TRBV4-1 and TRBJ1-1, with no clear D. The ends were cut back, 0 bases at V and 4 bases at J, with 15 bases in the middle. The CDR3 length is 16 residues. Germline CDR1 is MGHRA and CDR2 is YSYEKL. CDR3 protein: CASSQDLFSFSTEAFF. DNA for the CDR3: TGCGCCAGCAGCCAAGATCTTTTTAGTTTTTCCACTGAAGCTTTCTTT.

This clone was seen at least ten times. The J gene is TRBJ1-2, the V gene TRBV27; TRBD1 might be the D (6 bases). This CDR3 spans 14 amino acids. CDR1 and CDR2 from the germline V gene are MNHEY and SMNVEV (reference sequence). V dropped 7 bases and J dropped 2 bases, with 14 bases sitting between them. CDR3 nucleotides: TGTGCCAGCACCAGGGGCGGATTGAACTATGGCTACACCTTC. This translates into CASTRGGLNYGYTF.

The chain recombines TRBV6-6 with TRBJ1-5, with 10 positions matching TRBD1. Germline V gene sequence: CDR1 MNHNY, CDR2 SVGAGI (reference sequence). The length of the CDR3 is 16 residues. Germline trimming cut 7 bases from V and 2 bases from J; bases unmatched to any gene: 8. Here the CDR3 DNA reads TGTGCCAGCAAAAAAGGACAGGGGGACGGCAATCAGCCCCAGCATTTT. Encoded protein: CASKKGQGDGNQPQHF.

This clone occurred once. The chain carries TRBV27 and TRBJ2-2, with D perhaps TRBD2 (5 bases). The CDR3 covers 13 residues. V was clipped by 3 bases and J by 5 bases, with 7 bases between them. Germline V gene data show CDR1 as MNHEY and CDR2 as SMNVEV (reference sequence). This chain's CDR3 is CASSFGGTGELFF. CDR3 bases: TGTGCCAGCAGTTTCGGAGGTACCGGGGAGCTGTTTTTT.

This clone was counted ten times or more. CDR3 DNA sequence: TGTGCCAGCAGCTTGGATCTAGCGGCAACGCAGTATTTT. Amino acid sequence: CASSLDLAATQYF. The chain joins TRBV5-5 to TRBJ2-3; 7 nucleotides agree with TRBD2. The CDR3 runs 13 residues. The V segment lost 0 bases and the J segment 9 bases; nucleotides outside the gene matches: 4. Per the germline V gene, CDR1 is SGHKS and CDR2 is YYEKEE (reference sequence).

The sample holds a few counts of this clone. The chain recombines TRBV7-9 with TRBJ1-6; weak D call: TRBD1 (6 bases). V dropped 6 bases and J dropped 6 bases, with 15 bases sitting between them. The CDR3 is made up of 15 amino acids. Germline V lookup: CDR1 SEHNR, CDR2 FQNEAQ (reference sequence). The CDR3 DNA is TGTGCCAGCAGTCCAACGGGACATATTAATTCACCCCTCCACTTT. Translating gives CASSPTGHINSPLHF.

The V call is TRBV6-5, the J call TRBJ2-7; D remains ambiguous. Germline values: CDR1 MNHEY, CDR2 SVGAGI. The CDR3 is made up of 15 amino acids. V was trimmed by 0 bases and J by 5 bases, leaving 14 bases between them. The CDR3 loop reads CASSYSAGRPHEQYF. CDR3 DNA: TGTGCCAGCAGTTACTCCGCAGGCCGTCCTCACGAGCAGTACTTC.

This clone has just one count. This chain links TRBV10-3 with TRBJ1-2; TRBD1 agrees at 7 bases. V lost 6 bases to trimming and J lost 1 base; unmatched junction nucleotides: 5. CDR1 is ENHRY, CDR2 SYGVKD, per germline. This CDR3 has 14 residues. The CDR3 nucleotides are TGTGCCATCAGGGCGGGACAGTTTAACTATGGCTACACCTTC. This codes for CAIRAGQFNYGYTF.

This clone occurred once. An end of the junction does not agree with germline; a read error may underlie this. This CDR3 is also generated by other DNA sequences in the sample. This rearrangement joins TRBV5-4 to TRBJ1-6; D is possibly TRBD1 (6 bases). Germline-derived CDR1 and CDR2 are SGHNT and YYREEE (reference sequence). The CDR3 contains 14 residues. The CDR3 DNA follows: TGTGCCAGCAGCTCACAGGGTTTCCTTTCACCTCTCCACTTT. Translation gives CASSSQGFLSPLHF.

The chain couples TRBV28 to TRBJ1-2; D is unresolved. Between the trimmed V and J ends, which lost 10 bases and 7 bases, there was a span of 13 bases. In germline, CDR1 is MDHEN, CDR2 SYDVKM. This CDR3 comprises 11 residues. DNA for the CDR3: TGTGCCACCGACGGGAGGCTTGGCTACACCTTC. Protein sequence: CATDGRLGYTF.

The gene calls are TRBV6-6 and TRBJ1-2, with D tentatively TRBD1 (6 bases). Looked up from germline, CDR1 is MNHNY and CDR2 is SVGAGI (reference sequence). V was trimmed by 7 bases and J by 8 bases, leaving 17 bases between them. The CDR3 covers 13 residues. The CDR3 loop is CASNPTGYQGYTF. The CDR3 coding sequence is TGTGCCAGCAATCCTACAGGGTATCAGGGCTACACCTTC.

The genes are TRBV6-2 or TRBV6-3 and TRBJ2-5, with 8 bases aligning to TRBD1. This CDR3 region has 15 residues. V was clipped by 5 bases and J by 4 bases; unmatched bases: 9. The germline gives CDR1 MNHEY, CDR2 SVGEGT. The CDR3 protein is CASSGDGQGGETQYF. CDR3 bases: TGTGCCAGCAGTGGAGACGGACAGGGAGGAGAGACCCAGTACTTC.

The table lists this clone with a few counts. The chain combines TRBV29-1 with TRBJ1-2, with 8 bases matching TRBD1. From germline, CDR1 is SQVTM and CDR2 ANQGSEA. This CDR3 has 12 residues. The V gene end was trimmed by 5 bases and the J gene end by 3 bases; junction bases not matched to a gene: 2. The CDR3 spells CSVKTGDYGYTF. The CDR3, as DNA: TGCAGCGTTAAGACAGGGGACTATGGCTACACCTTC.

The chain couples TRBV6-2 or TRBV6-3 to TRBJ2-1; 9 nucleotides line up with TRBD1. The CDR3 has 15 residues. Germline CDR1 MNHEY, CDR2 SVGEGT. V trimming: 4 bases; J trimming: 7 bases; junction bases outside the gene matches: 8. CDR3: CASSSGTGSGNEQFF. CDR3 nucleotide sequence: TGTGCCAGCAGTTCCGGGACAGGGTCTGGGAATGAGCAGTTCTTC.

Only one count was recorded for this clone. J is TRBJ2-1 and V is TRBV2; 12 bases match TRBD2. Per germline, CDR1 SNHLY and CDR2 FYNNEI. Germline trimming cut 7 bases from V and 7 bases from J; bases unmatched to any gene: 8. This CDR3 region has 15 residues. The CDR3 nucleotides are TGTGCCAGCAAAACGGGACTAGCGGGCGGGAATGAGCAGTTCTTC. Protein: CASKTGLAGGNEQFF.

This sequence joins TRBV11-1 and TRBJ2-3, with 9 bases matching TRBD2. The CDR3 covers 15 residues. The J segment lost 4 bases and the V segment lost 5 bases, leaving 7 bases of the junction unmatched. Germline loops: CDR1 SGHAT, CDR2 FQDESV (reference sequence). CDR3 nucleotides: TGTGCCAGCAGCATTACTAGCGGGCATTCAGATACGCAGTATTTT. This codes for CASSITSGHSDTQYF.

This clone was seen repeatedly, ten times or more. This rearrangement joins TRBV12-5 to TRBJ2-7; 14 nucleotides line up with TRBD2. This CDR3 contains 21 residues. V shed 0 bases and J 2 bases; nucleotides not matched to a gene: 15. Germline CDR1 and CDR2: LGHNT and FRNRAP. CDR3 sequence (DNA): TGTGCTAGTGGTTTGGTACCAAGGGGGACTAGCGGGGGCCCTGTCCCCTACGAGCAGTACTTC. Its protein is CASGLVPRGTSGGPVPYEQYF.

The genes are TRBV5-1 and TRBJ2-3; D is unclear. Trimming removed 0 bases from V and 2 bases from J, with 7 bases in between. In germline, CDR1 is SGHRS, CDR2 YFSETQ. CDR3 size: 14 residues. The DNA for the CDR3 is TGCGCCAGCAGCTTGGGTACTCACACAGATACGCAGTATTTT. This codes for CASSLGTHTDTQYF. Filled out from reference TRBV5-1 and TRBJ2-3, the complete variable domain reads KAGVTQTPRYLIKTRGQQVTLSCSPISGHRSVSWYQQTPGQGLQFLFEYFSETQRNKGNFPGRFSGRQFSNSRSEMNVSTLELGDSALYLCASSLGTHTDTQYFGPGTRLTVL.

The rearrangement uses TRBV23-1 and TRBJ1-6; TRBD1 aligns across 10 bases. TRBV23-1 is an open reading frame, and its role is uncertain. The CDR3 contains 15 residues. Trimming cost V 4 bases and J 9 bases; bases outside gene matches: 6. The DNA for the CDR3 is TGCGCCAGCAGTCGCCCGGGACAGGGGTGTTCACCCCTCCACTTT. Amino acid sequence: CASSRPGQGCSPLHF.

With regard to this clone: The same CDR3 also results from other DNA sequences found in this sample. This chain joins TRBV5-1 and TRBJ2-5, with D uncertain. Germline CDR1 and CDR2: SGHRS and YFSETQ. CDR3 length equals 14 residues. V gave up 0 bases and J gave up 5 bases, with 11 bases separating them. DNA of the CDR3: TGCGCCAGCAGCTTGGTCCCGGGTAGGGAGACCCAGTACTTC. The encoded protein is CASSLVPGRETQYF.

The rearrangement joins TRBV9 to TRBJ1-1; TRBD1 matches 8 bases. Germline V gene data show CDR1 as SGDLS and CDR2 as YYNGEE. Trimming removed 2 bases from V and 6 bases from J; junction bases left unmatched: 3. This CDR3 region has 13 residues. CDR3 DNA sequence: TGTGCCAGCAGCGTTCTACAGGGGGCTGAAGCTTTCTTT. Its translation is CASSVLQGAEAFF.

The chain has TRBV9 and TRBJ2-7; 15 positions agree with TRBD2. The CDR3 length is 16 residues. Germline V gives CDR1 SGDLS, CDR2 YYNGEE. V trimming: 2 bases; J trimming: 7 bases; junction bases outside the gene matches: 7. The CDR3 spells CASSVSGLAGGPEQYF. In DNA form, the CDR3 reads TGTGCCAGCAGCGTCTCGGGACTAGCGGGGGGCCCGGAGCAGTACTTC.

The chain has TRBV7-2 and TRBJ1-1, with unresolved D. Between the trimmed V and J ends, which lost 5 bases and 6 bases, there was a span of 16 bases. Germline CDR1 SGHTA, CDR2 FQGNSA. This CDR3 region has 14 residues. The chain's CDR3 is CASSRTRTSPEAFF. CDR3 nucleotides: TGTGCCAGCAGCCGTACTAGGACTAGTCCTGAAGCTTTCTTT.